A single sample is the source of the 26 T cell receptor beta chains below, sequenced in a study of blood T cell repertoires in COVID-19. Here immunoSEQ multiplex PCR was the method, and the copy in TCRdb shows in-frame clones only, minus some. The sample gives about 130,000 clones, 80% to 90% of which show up once; about 2.5% is in the top ten. Sequencing was carried out using PBMCs or T cells enriched from blood (not recorded which). These TCRs come from a woman between 50 and 59 years old who had recovered from COVID-19.

The CDR3 sequence: CASSPPPGGRSYEQYF. CDR3 DNA sequence: TGTGCCAGCTCACCACCTCCGGGGGGCAGGTCCTACGAGCAGTACTTC. The chain links TRBV18 to TRBJ2-7, with TRBD2 as a possible D gene (7 bases). Germline-derived CDR1 and CDR2 are KGHSH and LQKENI. The CDR3 spans 16 residues. Trimming removed 0 bases at V and 1 base at J, with 13 bases between.

The chain carries TRBV2 and TRBJ1-1; D is unclear. The CDR3 extends over 12 amino acids. The V and J ends lost 7 bases and 2 bases respectively, with 8 bases between them. CDR1 SNHLY and CDR2 FYNNEI come from the germline V gene. The CDR3 is CASIPLNTEAFF. The CDR3 nucleotides are TGTGCCAGCATCCCTTTAAACACTGAAGCTTTCTTT.

The V call is TRBV29-1, the J call TRBJ2-3; TRBD1 agrees at 8 bases. Germline-derived CDR1 and CDR2 are SQVTM and ANQGSEA. The trim removed 3 bases at V and 3 bases at J, leaving 8 bases unmatched. This CDR3 has 15 residues. The CDR3 protein is CSVEGAGGITDTQYF. The CDR3 bases are TGCAGCGTTGAGGGGGCAGGGGGCATAACAGATACGCAGTATTTT.

The CDR3 DNA reads TGCGCCAGCAGCCAGACAGGTTATAATTCACCCCTCCACTTT. Protein product: CASSQTGYNSPLHF. The rearrangement uses TRBV4-1 and TRBJ1-6, with D maybe TRBD1 (6 bases). Germline V gene sequence: CDR1 MGHRA, CDR2 YSYEKL. The CDR3 is 14 residues long. With 3 bases removed from V and 4 bases from J, the gap between germline ends came to 7 bases.

This chain connects TRBV30 to TRBJ2-5; possibly TRBD2 for D (6 bases). The CDR3 consists of 15 residues. CDR1 is GTSNPN, CDR2 SVGIG, per germline (reference sequence). V lost 3 bases and J lost 5, with 19 bases in between. CDR3 in amino acids: CAWSLGGVYRETQYF. The CDR3 bases are TGTGCCTGGAGCCTTGGCGGGGTGTATCGGGAGACCCAGTACTTC.

V gene TRBV19 combines with J gene TRBJ2-2, with 10 positions matching TRBD1. Germline CDR1 is LNHDA and CDR2 is SQIVND (reference sequence). Trimming at V came to 5 bases and at J to 6 bases, leaving 3 bases not matched to a gene. The CDR3 is 14 residues long. CDR3 amino acids: CASSWDRGSGELFF. In nucleotides, the CDR3 is TGTGCCAGTAGTTGGGACAGGGGATCCGGGGAGCTGTTTTTT.

The rearrangement joins TRBV6-4 to TRBJ2-3; 7 positions match TRBD1. CDR1 is MRHNA and CDR2 is SNTAGT in the germline V gene. Trimming took 3 bases from V and 3 from J; bases not matched to a gene: 3. The CDR3 contains 14 residues. This CDR3 is CASSEGGRTDTQYF. CDR3 sequence (DNA): TGTGCCAGCAGTGAAGGGGGCCGTACAGATACGCAGTATTTT.

For the CDR3, the DNA is TGTGCCAGCTCACCAGAACAGGGTGTCTACGAGCAGTACTTC. Its protein product is CASSPEQGVYEQYF. The gene calls are TRBV18 and TRBJ2-7, with D possibly being TRBD1 (6 bases). CDR3 size: 14 residues. Germline values: CDR1 KGHSH, CDR2 LQKENI. Trimming removed 2 bases from V and 3 bases from J, with 11 bases in between.

This clone was counted only a few times. This rearrangement joins TRBV18 to TRBJ1-5; perhaps TRBD1 as D (5 bases). Trimming removed 1 base from V and 5 bases from J, with 15 bases in between. The CDR3 is 16 residues long. Germline lookup yields CDR1 KGHSH and CDR2 LQKENI. In DNA, the CDR3 is TGTGCCAGCTCACCACGCGGAAGCGTAGGGGATCAGCCCCAGCATTTT. This encodes CASSPRGSVGDQPQHF.

The chain is built from TRBV11-2 and TRBJ2-3; weak D call: TRBD1 (5 bases). V shed 1 base and J shed 5 bases, with 10 bases lying between them. Germline V gene sequence: CDR1 SGHAT, CDR2 FQNNGV. There are 14 residues in the CDR3. CDR3 protein: CASSLVWGEDTQYF. As DNA, the CDR3 is TGTGCCAGCAGCTTAGTTTGGGGCGAAGATACGCAGTATTTT. The full variable domain, rest sourced from reference TRBV11-2 and TRBJ2-3, is EAGVAQSPRYKIIEKRQSVAFWCNPISGHATLYWYQQILGQGPKLLIQFQNNGVVDDSQLPKDRFSAERLKGVDSTLKIQPAKLEDSAVYLCASSLVWGEDTQYFGPGTRLTVL.

CDR3 sequence reads: CASSQYGTLIGELFF. The DNA of the CDR3 is TGCGCCAGCAGCCAATACGGGACTTTGATCGGGGAGCTGTTTTTT. The chain has TRBV4-3 and TRBJ2-2, with a possible D match to TRBD2 (6 bases). Looked up from germline, CDR1 is LGHNA and CDR2 is YSLEER. V was shortened by 2 bases and J by 7 bases, with 14 bases between the two germline ends. CDR3 length: 15 amino acids.

V gene TRBV6-2 or TRBV6-3 combines with J gene TRBJ2-7; TRBD1 matches 8 bases. CDR1 and CDR2 from the germline V gene are MNHEY and SVGEGT. The CDR3 runs 16 residues. V dropped 6 bases and J dropped 4; count of bases not matched to a gene: 14. The CDR3 coding sequence is TGTGCCAGCAGCTCCCCCTCGGACAGGGAGACTTACGAGCAGTACTTC. It encodes CASSSPSDRETYEQYF.

The rearrangement links TRBV3-1 (or the pseudogene TRBV3-2) to TRBJ2-1; 15 bases line up with TRBD2. J lost 7 bases, V lost 2 bases, and 6 bases had no gene match. Germline V gene lookup returns CDR1 LGHDT and CDR2 YNNKEL (reference sequence). The CDR3 is 17 amino acids. This CDR3 reads CASSQWTSGGAENEQFF. CDR3 bases: TGTGCCAGCAGCCAATGGACTAGCGGGGGGGCCGAGAATGAGCAGTTCTTC.

This chain joins TRBV11-2 and TRBJ2-2; TRBD2 matches at 14 bases. The CDR3 has 20 residues. Germline loops: CDR1 SGHAT, CDR2 FQNNGV. J gave up 3 bases and V 0 bases, and 9 bases lay outside the gene matches. Here the CDR3 DNA reads TGTGCCAGCAGCTTAGATCGACTAGCGGGGGGGACGGGCGACACCGGGGAGCTGTTTTTT. Amino acids: CASSLDRLAGGTGDTGELFF.

The J gene is TRBJ2-7, the V gene TRBV6-5; 9 nucleotides line up with TRBD1. The CDR3 loop spans 14 amino acids. The V segment lost 4 bases and the J segment 4 bases; nucleotides outside the gene matches: 5. Germline V CDR1 and CDR2: MNHEY, SVGAGI. The chain's CDR3 is CASSSNRGRYEQYF. The DNA for the CDR3 is TGTGCCAGCAGTTCGAACAGGGGGCGGTACGAGCAGTACTTC.

This clone was detected once. The CDR3 nucleotides are TGCGCCAGCAGCCAAGAGCCAGGCCTGAACACTGAAGCTTTCTTT. Translated, it gives CASSQEPGLNTEAFF. This chain joins TRBV4-1 and TRBJ1-1; D is undetermined. Germline V gives CDR1 MGHRA, CDR2 YSYEKL. The V gene lost 0 bases and the J gene lost 0 bases, with 8 bases spanning the gap. The CDR3 totals 15 residues.

This clone was counted a few times. The junction and the germline gene differ at one end; a read error may be behind it. The genes are TRBV7-2 and TRBJ1-1; D gene unclear. From germline, CDR1 is SGHTA and CDR2 FQGNSA. The CDR3 has 14 residues. The CDR3 DNA sequence: TGTGCCAGCATCTTATCCGGGAAGAACACTGAAGCTTTCTTT. Residues: CASILSGKNTEAFF.

The chain couples TRBV7-2 to TRBJ2-7; 10 bases match TRBD2. The V and J ends lost 6 bases and 0 bases, in that order; junction bases with no gene match: 2. This CDR3 has 14 amino acids. CDR1 SGHTA and CDR2 FQGNSA come from the germline V gene. The CDR3 protein is CASRLAGSSYEQYF. For the CDR3, the DNA is TGTGCCAGCAGACTAGCGGGGAGCTCCTACGAGCAGTACTTC.

The rearrangement joins TRBV19 to TRBJ2-7; 7 nucleotides line up with TRBD2. The trim removed 1 base at V and 4 bases at J, leaving 13 bases unmatched. The CDR3 has 17 residues. CDR1 is LNHDA, CDR2 SQIVND, per germline (reference sequence). CDR3 nucleotide sequence: TGTGCCAGTAGTATAGTCTTACCTGGGAGGGGTAATTACGAGCAGTACTTC. It encodes CASSIVLPGRGNYEQYF.

The chain joins TRBV5-1 to TRBJ2-7; TRBD1 might be the D (7 bases). Germline CDR1 SGHRS, CDR2 YFSETQ. The CDR3 sequence is 16 residues long. V was cut by 5 bases and J by 1 base, with 19 bases left in between. The DNA for the CDR3 is TGCGCCAGCAGACTCACCGAGGGGGCGGGATCCTACGAGCAGTACTTC. Protein: CASRLTEGAGSYEQYF.

This chain joins TRBV4-1 and TRBJ1-5; 8 bases are shared with TRBD1. V trimming: 8 bases; J trimming: 9 bases; junction bases outside the gene matches: 12. The CDR3 loop spans 14 amino acids. Germline V gene sequence: CDR1 MGHRA, CDR2 YSYEKL. CDR3 amino acids: CASEYRQGKPPQHF. As DNA, the CDR3 is TGCGCCAGCGAATATAGACAGGGGAAGCCGCCCCAGCATTTT.

The gene calls are TRBV6-4 and TRBJ2-1, with 8 positions matching TRBD2. This CDR3 has 17 residues. Germline CDR1 and CDR2: MRHNA and SNTAGT. V gave up 3 bases and J gave up 0 bases; unmatched junction bases: 7. The CDR3 region is CASSEYSGESSYNEQFF. CDR3 DNA: TGTGCCAGCAGTGAATATAGCGGGGAAAGCTCCTACAATGAGCAGTTCTTC.

The chain combines TRBV19 with TRBJ2-7, with 9 bases that match TRBD1. The CDR3 is 17 residues long. Germline V CDR1 and CDR2: LNHDA, SQIVND (reference sequence). Unmatched junction bases numbered 9, after V lost 3 bases and J lost 0 bases. CDR3 DNA: TGTGCCAGTAGTATGGGGTCCGGGACAGGGCGCTCCTACGAGCAGTACTTC. Amino acids: CASSMGSGTGRSYEQYF.

This chain uses TRBV3-1 (or the pseudogene TRBV3-2) with TRBJ2-1; D is uncertain. The CDR3 is 16 residues long. The germline V gene has CDR1 LGHDT and CDR2 YNNKEL (reference sequence). Trimming cost V 0 bases and J 4 bases, with 13 bases left between them. In nucleotides, the CDR3 is TGTGCCAGCAGCCAAGACTACAGTGATGTTTACAATGAGCAGTTCTTC. It yields the protein CASSQDYSDVYNEQFF.

Note on this clone: This CDR3 is also generated by other DNA sequences in the sample. The chain recombines TRBV7-9 with TRBJ1-2, with 7 bases identical to TRBD1. After removal of 1 base from V and 2 bases from J, the junction contained 1 base not matched to a gene. Looked up from germline, CDR1 is SEHNR and CDR2 is FQNEAQ (reference sequence). The CDR3 totals 14 residues. The CDR3 bases are TGTGCCAGCAGCTTAGGACAGGGCAACTATGGCTACACCTTC. Amino acid sequence: CASSLGQGNYGYTF.

The chain is built from TRBV5-8 and TRBJ2-7, with D perhaps matching TRBD2 (5 bases). This CDR3 contains 13 residues. Germline values: CDR1 SGHTS, CDR2 YDEGEE. Trimming shortened V by 3 bases and J by 3 bases, and 10 bases separated the two germline ends. The CDR3 nucleotides read TGTGCCAGCAGCTGGGCCCGGGGCTACGAGCAGTACTTC. It encodes CASSWARGYEQYF.